Described below is a single TCR beta chain sequence and its context. The length of the CDR3 is 13 residues. V gave up 8 bases and J gave up 4 bases; unmatched junction bases: 5. Under the authors' procedure: It was from reference gene primer amplification that nucleated cell counts were estimated. The repertoire was sequenced with immunoSEQ multiplex PCR; TCRdb's copy has only in-frame clones and lacks some. That table supplies the V and J calls and clone size; D and trimming were determined from the DNA. The table lists 270,000 or so clones, approximately 82% of them singletons. The data were taken from a study of blood T cell repertoires in COVID-19. Overall study: Spain, Italy and the United States supplied samples that represented acute and convalescent COVID-19. In each case, the material was cDNA or gDNA derived from T cells, B-cell-depleted T cells, or PBMCs.

The chain has TRBV12-3 or TRBV12-4 and TRBJ1-5; 7 nucleotides line up with TRBD1. Sequenced input: peripheral blood. The receptor was derived from a woman aged 18-30 years with acute or convalescent COVID-19. In DNA, the CDR3 is TGTGCCAGCGCAGGGACAGAAAATCAGCCCCAGCATTTT. Protein sequence: CASAGTENQPQHF.